This entry concerns a single T cell receptor (beta chain). This clonotype was recorded at least ten times. This clone's antigen is unknown. No qualities accompany the bases; no much larger clone lies one base away. TCR beta CDR3 regions were amplified from RNA transcripts for repertoire sequencing. The first round of RT-PCR was done with HTBI primers and the Qiagen OneStep RT-PCR kit, and was followed by a second round of multiplex PCR, then size selection and purification. Sequencing of the libraries was carried out on an Illumina HiSeq2000 in paired-end mode with 100 bp reads. Concerning the study's data processing: Reads were processed with SOAPnuke, discarding reads with adapters, uncalled bases, mean Phred below 15, or no exact constant-primer or identifier match. COPE v1.2.5 was used to merge the high-quality paired reads. Each unique nucleotide sequence was defined as a clonotype, and clonotypes were aligned to IMGT TRB V, D and J references with MiTCR v1.1. Analysis was restricted to V-J combinations with a frequency above 0.0001, which covered roughly 99% of repertoires. For each V-J combination, a TCR clonal expansion and chaos score was defined as the ratio of F50 clonal expansion to chaos observed in the TCRdist matrix. Welch's t-statistics and random forest were used to reduce features to about 14 V-J combinations, which were fed into a naive Bayes classifier. Thyroid-blood repertoire similarity was quantified with the Morisita-Horn index. The public sequencing data were trimmed at Q25 with fastp and processed into clonotypes with MiXCR by TCRdb, which kept only in-frame beta chains. Entries are consolidated by CDR3 protein sequence, retaining the most common genes and DNA. V and J calls and clone size were set by TCRdb, not the authors. For this sample the table gives a few hundred thousand distinct CDR3 sequences, of which around a fifth were detected only once. Clones ranked in the top ten supply around 3.2% of the sample.

Cut back by 0 bases and 2 bases, the V and J ends lie 10 bases apart. The CDR3 contains 15 residues, cysteine and phenylalanine counted. Only CDR3 DNA is held: 45 bases, read in frame from base 1. CDR1 and CDR2, per the germline V gene, are SGHVS and FQNEAQ. The record originates from a study of Graves' ophthalmopathy and Graves' hyperthyroidism (dated by TCRdb to the late 2010s). About the full investigation: Peripheral blood was collected at initial diagnosis, prior to any treatment. TCR beta repertoire signatures were used to distinguish Graves' ophthalmopathy from Graves' hyperthyroidism and to predict progression to ophthalmopathy. In total, 135 blood samples were TCR-sequenced: under 45 ophthalmopathy, some 75 hyperthyroidism and 17 hyperthyroidism-to-ophthalmopathy patients. To explore V-J signatures that distinguish ophthalmopathy from hyperthyroidism, a discovery set of 90 to 100 patients was enrolled, made up of 43 with ophthalmopathy and 55 to 65 with stable hyperthyroidism. The independent validation cohort included 18 hyperthyroidism patients plus 17 patients who later progressed from hyperthyroidism to ophthalmopathy. T-cell repertoires of thyroid tissue and blood were compared in six or seven hyperthyroidism patients. After sampling, hyperthyroidism patients received methimazole starting at 30 mg daily, and ophthalmopathy patients received high-dose intravenous methylprednisolone. The 95 to 100 discovery patients were randomly divided into training and test sets at a 7:3 ratio. What the study reported, not specific to this receptor: Most expanded thyroid clonotypes with a frequency above 0.001 also appeared in blood, which suggests that blood repertoires may reflect the immune response in the thyroid. Ophthalmopathy was separated from stable hyperthyroidism by the 13-signature model with about 88% sensitivity and about 83% specificity in cross-validation and with 80%/75% in the test set. In validation, the model predicted ophthalmopathy progression with roughly 68% sensitivity and about 77% specificity; roughly eleven predicted patients were CT-confirmed with GO in a median of 6.5 months. Sample size was not statistically predetermined, and group allocation was not concealed from the investigators.

Hyperthyroidism was defined as stable when no progression to ophthalmopathy occurred within 18 months of follow-up. The hyperthyroidism patients were 18 to 65 years old and newly diagnosed, with a disease duration of less than 2 months. Anyone with other autoimmune diseases, uncontrolled infections, pregnancy or lactation was excluded from the study. Diagnosis relied on clinical symptoms, serum thyroxine, TRAb, thyroid ultrasound and orbital computed tomography. Using Ficoll-Paque density gradient centrifugation, PBMCs were isolated from over 8.5 ml of fresh peripheral blood. Total RNA was extracted using Trizol reagent, and RNA quality was checked on an Agilent 2100 Bioanalyzer.

Specimen: peripheral blood. This chain joins TRBV7-8 to TRBJ1-2; tentative D gene TRBD1, with 6 bases matching. This clonotype originated in a woman younger than 30 with stable Graves' hyperthyroidism. Donor details come from another sample of the same person, matched by shared clones. The encoded CDR3 is CASSLARQGNYGYTF. The bases read TGTGCCAGCAGCTTAGCAAGGCAGGGGAACTATGGCTACACCTTC.